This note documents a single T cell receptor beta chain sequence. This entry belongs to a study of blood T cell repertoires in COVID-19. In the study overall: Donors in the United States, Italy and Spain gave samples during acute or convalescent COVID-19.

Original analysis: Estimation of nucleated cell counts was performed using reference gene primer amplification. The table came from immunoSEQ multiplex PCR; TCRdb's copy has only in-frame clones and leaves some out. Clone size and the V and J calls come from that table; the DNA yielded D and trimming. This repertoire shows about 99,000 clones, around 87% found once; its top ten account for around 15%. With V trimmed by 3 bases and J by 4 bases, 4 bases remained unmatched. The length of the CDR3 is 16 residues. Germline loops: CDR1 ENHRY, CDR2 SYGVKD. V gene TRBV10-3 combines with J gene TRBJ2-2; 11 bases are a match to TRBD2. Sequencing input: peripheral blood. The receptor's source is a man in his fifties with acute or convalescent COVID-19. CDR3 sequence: CAISERLAGGTGELFF. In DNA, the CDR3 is TGTGCCATCAGTGAACGGCTAGCGGGGGGCACCGGGGAGCTGTTTTTT.